This passage covers 29 T cell receptor beta chains from one sample sequenced in a study of cytomegalovirus exposure and HLA in healthy donors. 60 Vbeta and 13 Jbeta primers were used in PCR. Here immunoSEQ multiplex PCR was the method, and the copy in TCRdb shows in-frame clones only, minus some. The top ten hold around 1.7% of the sample, which has fewer than 200,000 clones, roughly four fifths seen once. Source material: PBMCs. The source is a woman between 18 and 29 years old in good health and CMV-seronegative.

The CDR3 sequence: CASSLQGTSGRKTDTQYF. For the CDR3, the DNA is TGTGCCAGCAGCTTACAGGGGACTAGCGGGAGAAAGACAGATACGCAGTATTTT. The genes are TRBV7-2 and TRBJ2-3; 14 positions match TRBD2. CDR1 is SGHTA, CDR2 FQGNSA, per germline. The length of the CDR3 is 18 residues. The J segment lost 3 bases and the V segment lost 2 bases, leaving 7 bases of the junction unmatched. Based on the CDR3 plus reference TRBV7-2 and TRBJ2-3, the full variable domain is GAGVSQSPSNKVTEKGKDVELRCDPISGHTALYWYRQSLGQGLEFLIYFQGNSAPDKSGLPSDRFSAERTGGSVSTLTIQRTQQEDSAVYLCASSLQGTSGRKTDTQYFGPGTRLTVL.

This clone was recorded only once. The CDR3 here is CASSVSTGDTEAFF. CDR3 sequence (DNA): TGTGCCAGCAGCGTCTCGACAGGGGATACTGAAGCTTTCTTT. This sequence joins TRBV9 and TRBJ1-1; 8 nucleotides align to TRBD1. There are 14 residues in the CDR3. Trimming cost V 2 bases and J 5 bases; bases outside gene matches: 5. CDR1 SGDLS and CDR2 YYNGEE come from the germline V gene.

The J gene is TRBJ2-7, the V gene TRBV6-6, with TRBD2 matching 8 bases. Germline-derived CDR1 and CDR2 are MNHNY and SVGAGI (reference sequence). V gave up 5 bases and J gave up 0 bases; unmatched junction bases: 9. CDR3 length: 16 amino acids. The CDR3 DNA is TGTGCCAGCAGTATACCGGGGGGGATGAGCTCCTACGAGCAGTACTTC. Protein: CASSIPGGMSSYEQYF.

The chain couples TRBV7-2 to TRBJ2-2, with D tentatively TRBD2 (5 bases). Per the germline V gene, CDR1 is SGHTA and CDR2 is FQGNSA. CDR3 length: 13 residues. Trimming took 4 bases from V and 8 from J, leaving 11 bases between them. The DNA of the CDR3 is TGTGCCAGCAGCTCTAGCCCGGGTGGGGAGCTGTTTTTT. Translation gives CASSSSPGGELFF.

The gene calls are TRBV25-1 and TRBJ1-1; no clear D gene. The CDR3 totals 13 residues. V was shortened by 3 bases and J by 5 bases, with 10 bases between the two germline ends. Germline CDR1 reads MGHDK; CDR2 reads SYGVNS. CDR3 nucleotides: TGTGCCAGCAGTGAGGCGGGTTGGACTGAAGCTTTCTTT. Translating gives CASSEAGWTEAFF.

This clone appeared once. The rearrangement uses TRBV6-5 and TRBJ1-3; 7 positions agree with TRBD1. V shed 2 bases, J shed 0 bases, and the junction held 4 bases outside the gene matches. This CDR3 has 16 amino acids. Per the germline V gene, CDR1 is MNHEY and CDR2 is SVGAGI. CDR3 sequence: CASSYAGTVSGNTIYF. The CDR3 DNA reads TGTGCCAGCAGTTACGCAGGGACAGTCTCTGGAAACACCATATATTTT.

The rearrangement links TRBV5-6 to TRBJ1-2; D call uncertain. Germline V lookup: CDR1 SGHDT, CDR2 YYEEEE. CDR3 length equals 13 residues. The ends were cut back, 1 base at V and 8 bases at J, with 12 bases in the middle. CDR3 region: CASSLWQAGGYTF. The CDR3 DNA reads as TGTGCCAGCAGCTTGTGGCAGGCGGGGGGCTACACCTTC.

V usage is TRBV7-9 and J usage is TRBJ2-6; 8 nucleotides align to TRBD1. Unmatched junction bases numbered 4, after V lost 1 base and J lost 8 bases. Looked up from germline, CDR1 is SEHNR and CDR2 is FQNEAQ (reference sequence). The CDR3 sequence is 15 residues long. The CDR3 DNA is TGTGCCAGCAGCTTAGGGACAGGGAATTCCAACGTCCTGACTTTC. It encodes CASSLGTGNSNVLTF.

Concerning this clone itself: The same CDR3 can be traced to other DNA sequences in this sample. J is TRBJ1-5 and V is TRBV4-3; 8 positions agree with TRBD1. CDR1 is LGHNA and CDR2 is YSLEER in the germline V gene. V dropped 0 bases and J dropped 7; count of bases not matched to a gene: 17. This CDR3 has 19 residues. CDR3: CASSQDLPLGQAGGQPQHF. The CDR3 DNA sequence: TGCGCCAGCAGCCAAGATCTCCCTTTGGGACAGGCCGGAGGGCAGCCCCAGCATTTT.

This CDR3 reads CASSFSLAGGSSLGTDTQYF. The CDR3 DNA is TGTGCCAGCAGTTTCAGCCTAGCGGGAGGGAGCAGCCTAGGCACAGATACGCAGTATTTT. The chain has TRBV28 and TRBJ2-3; TRBD2 agrees at 12 bases. CDR3 length: 20 residues. The germline V gene has CDR1 MDHEN and CDR2 SYDVKM. J gave up 1 base and V 3 bases, and 14 bases lay outside the gene matches.

This chain connects TRBV19 to TRBJ2-1; 10 bases are a match to TRBD1. Germline CDR1 is LNHDA and CDR2 is SQIVND (reference sequence). The V gene end was trimmed by 3 bases and the J gene end by 7 bases; junction bases not matched to a gene: 3. This CDR3 is built from 14 residues. The CDR3 region has the DNA TGTGCCAGTAGTATTGGGACAGGGGAAAATGAGCAGTTCTTC. Encoded protein: CASSIGTGENEQFF.

The chain employs TRBV19 and TRBJ2-2; 10 bases align to TRBD2. After removal of 4 bases from V and 5 bases from J, the junction contained 4 bases not matched to a gene. The CDR3 sequence is 15 residues long. CDR1 and CDR2 from the germline V gene are LNHDA and SQIVND (reference sequence). The CDR3, as DNA: TGTGCCAGTAGTACTAGCGGGAGTAGTACCGGGGAGCTGTTTTTT. This encodes CASSTSGSSTGELFF.

This chain links TRBV4-1 with TRBJ2-3; D not resolved. Between the trimmed V and J ends, which lost 1 base and 2 bases, there was a span of 13 bases. CDR1 and CDR2 (germline): MGHRA, YSYEKL. The CDR3 consists of 16 residues. This CDR3 is CASSQVWPPPTDTQYF. In DNA form, the CDR3 reads TGCGCCAGCAGCCAAGTTTGGCCCCCCCCCACAGATACGCAGTATTTT.

V usage is TRBV30 and J usage is TRBJ1-2, with TRBD1 matching over 9 bases. The J segment lost 4 bases and the V segment lost 0 bases, leaving 3 bases of the junction unmatched. Germline V gene data show CDR1 as GTSNPN and CDR2 as SVGIG (reference sequence). The CDR3 is made up of 14 amino acids. The CDR3 loop reads CAWSVTGGPYGYTF. CDR3 nucleotide sequence: TGTGCCTGGAGTGTGACAGGGGGTCCCTATGGCTACACCTTC. The entire variable domain, with the rest obtained from reference TRBV30 and TRBJ1-2, is as follows: SQTIHQWPATLVQPVGSPLSLECTVEGTSNPNLYWYRQAAGRGLQLLFYSVGIGQISSEVPQNLSASRPQDRQFILSSKKLLLSDSGFYLCAWSVTGGPYGYTFGSGTRLTVV.

The chain recombines TRBV4-3 with TRBJ2-7; 8 bases align to TRBD1. The CDR3 is 16 amino acids. From germline, CDR1 is LGHNA and CDR2 YSLEER. The trim removed 0 bases at V and 3 bases at J, leaving 7 bases unmatched. CDR3 region: CASSQDPDRDYYEQYV. CDR3 sequence (DNA): TGCGCCAGCAGCCAAGACCCGGACAGGGATTACTACGAGCAGTACGTC.

This chain uses TRBV29-1 with TRBJ2-3, with 10 bases lining up with TRBD2. Germline V CDR1 and CDR2: SQVTM, ANQGSEA. CDR3 length: 13 amino acids. The ends lost 6 bases at V and 6 bases at J; junction bases unmatched: 6. DNA of the CDR3: TGCAGCGTCCGGAGAGCGGGAGGGGATACGCAGTATTTT. Translating it yields CSVRRAGGDTQYF.

V is TRBV4-1 and J is TRBJ2-5; D call uncertain. V was pared by 0 bases and J by 2 bases, with 7 bases between. Germline V lookup: CDR1 MGHRA, CDR2 YSYEKL. This CDR3 region has 14 residues. The chain's CDR3 is CASSQDNAQETQYF. In nucleotides, the CDR3 is TGCGCCAGCAGCCAAGATAATGCGCAAGAGACCCAGTACTTC.

The rearrangement uses TRBV9 and TRBJ1-2; 8 bases align to TRBD1. CDR1 is SGDLS, CDR2 YYNGEE, per germline. There are 15 residues in the CDR3. With 0 bases clipped from V and 4 bases from J, the junction kept 5 bases outside the gene matches. The CDR3, as DNA: TGTGCCAGCAGCGTAGAGGCAGGGGGCAGCTATGGCTACACCTTC. Translating gives CASSVEAGGSYGYTF.

V is TRBV4-3 and J is TRBJ2-3; TRBD2 aligns across 7 bases. The CDR3 length is 16 residues. With 2 bases clipped from V and 1 base from J, the junction kept 6 bases outside the gene matches. Germline loops: CDR1 LGHNA, CDR2 YSLEER. The DNA of the CDR3 is TGCGCCAGCAGCCAACAACCTGGGGGGGGCACAGATACGCAGTATTTT. Its protein product is CASSQQPGGGTDTQYF.

The chain employs TRBV7-6 and TRBJ2-2; D is possibly TRBD1 (5 bases). Trimming cost V 5 bases and J 8 bases, with 15 bases left between them. The CDR3 runs 14 residues. Germline-derived CDR1 and CDR2 are SGHVS and FNYEAQ. CDR3 loop: CASSLGPELGELFF. The CDR3 nucleotides read TGTGCCAGCAGCCTGGGGCCCGAGTTAGGGGAGCTGTTTTTT.

The chain links TRBV27 to TRBJ2-1, with a weak D call TRBD1 (7 bases). The germline V gene encodes CDR1 MNHEY and CDR2 SMNVEV (reference sequence). The CDR3 runs to 17 residues. V lost 3 bases to trimming and J lost 10 bases, with 25 bases between them. The DNA of the CDR3 is TGTGCCAGCAGTTTTACGGTGGTCCAGGGGGGTCTGGGAGAGCAGTTCTTC. Its translation is CASSFTVVQGGLGEQFF.

This sequence joins TRBV5-4 and TRBJ2-2, with TRBD1 as a possible D gene (5 bases). CDR3 length: 16 amino acids. Germline V gene sequence: CDR1 SGHNT, CDR2 YYREEE (reference sequence). The germline V and J ends were trimmed by 3 bases and 0 bases, with 12 bases remaining between them. CDR3 in amino acids: CASSSYTGSNTGELFF. The CDR3 nucleotides read TGTGCCAGCAGCTCGTACACAGGCTCGAACACCGGGGAGCTGTTTTTT.

The genes are TRBV6-5 and TRBJ1-6; D might be TRBD1 (5 bases). The CDR3 sequence is 15 residues long. Per the germline V gene, CDR1 is MNHEY and CDR2 is SVGAGI. Trimming left V 5 bases short and J 7 bases short, with 15 bases between. For the CDR3, the DNA is TGTGCCAGCAGTACCCAGCGGGGGGTCAATTCACCCCTCCACTTT. The encoded protein is CASSTQRGVNSPLHF.

This rearrangement joins TRBV11-2 to TRBJ2-1, with D hard to call. The CDR3 totals 12 residues. Germline V lookup: CDR1 SGHAT, CDR2 FQNNGV. V lost 0 bases to trimming and J lost 6 bases, with 3 bases between them. CDR3 residues: CASSLDLNEQFF. The CDR3 DNA sequence: TGTGCCAGCAGCTTAGATCTCAATGAGCAGTTCTTC.

The chain uses TRBV5-5 and TRBJ2-7; possibly TRBD1 for D (5 bases). V was cut by 2 bases and J by 9 bases, with 24 bases left in between. Per germline, CDR1 SGHKS and CDR2 YYEKEE (reference sequence). The CDR3 has 16 residues. The CDR3 here is CASSLNPDSVYGGQYV. The CDR3 DNA sequence: TGTGCCAGCAGCTTAAATCCTGACAGCGTATACGGTGGGCAGTACGTC.

The rearrangement links TRBV7-9 to TRBJ2-7, with 8 bases identical to TRBD2. From germline, CDR1 is SEHNR and CDR2 FQNEAQ (reference sequence). Trimming took 6 bases from V and 7 from J; bases not matched to a gene: 20. This CDR3 spans 17 amino acids. This CDR3 reads CASRTPAGSGSRVEQYV. For the CDR3, the DNA is TGTGCCAGCAGAACGCCCGCTGGCAGCGGGAGTAGGGTGGAGCAGTACGTC.

The V and J genes are TRBV7-6 and TRBJ2-4; 12 positions agree with TRBD2. Germline V CDR1 and CDR2: SGHVS, FNYEAQ. V shed 5 bases, J shed 6 bases, and the junction held 11 bases outside the gene matches. The CDR3 totals 17 residues. CDR3 DNA sequence: TGTGCCAGCAGCCAAAACACGCCGGGACTAGCGGGAAACATTCAGTACTTC. Translation: CASSQNTPGLAGNIQYF.

This sequence joins TRBV11-3 and TRBJ2-7; D is perhaps TRBD1 (6 bases). In germline, CDR1 is SGHNT, CDR2 YENEEA. This CDR3 is built from 14 residues. V dropped 0 bases and J dropped 3 bases, with 9 bases sitting between them. The CDR3 reads CASSLDPDSYEQYV. Written as DNA, the CDR3 is TGTGCCAGCAGCTTAGACCCGGACAGCTACGAGCAGTACGTC.

The chain employs TRBV9 and TRBJ2-1; TRBD2 aligns across 14 bases. V was clipped by 4 bases and J by 3 bases; unmatched bases: 3. The germline CDR1 and CDR2 sequences are SGDLS and YYNGEE. The CDR3 extends over 16 amino acids. CDR3 loop: CASSTGTSGSYNEQFF. CDR3 DNA: TGTGCCAGCAGCACAGGGACTAGCGGGAGCTACAATGAGCAGTTCTTC.